Listed here are 29 T cell receptor beta chains from one sample, sequenced in a study of blood T cell repertoires in COVID-19. Data came from immunoSEQ multiplex PCR; TCRdb stores just in-frame clones and leaves some out. Altogether roughly 86,000 clones are present, more than 75% being singletons, with the ten largest covering around 5.3%. Material for sequencing was peripheral blood. The receptors here all came from a man aged 50 or older with active or convalescent COVID-19.

The genes are TRBV7-2 and TRBJ1-5, with a possible D match to TRBD1 (5 bases). Looked up from germline, CDR1 is SGHTA and CDR2 is FQGNSA. The V end lost 1 base, the J end lost 7 bases, and 14 bases lay between the germline ends. The CDR3 contains 15 residues. CDR3 amino acids: CASSLGGRVEQPQHF. The CDR3 DNA reads TGTGCCAGCAGCTTAGGGGGGAGGGTAGAACAGCCCCAGCATTTT.

V gene TRBV12-3 or TRBV12-4 combines with J gene TRBJ1-3; possible D gene TRBD1, 6 bases. The V end was cut by 7 bases, the J end by 8 bases, with 15 bases between. The CDR3 length is 13 residues. Here the CDR3 reads CASMLGAIDTIYF. The CDR3 nucleotides are TGTGCCAGCATGTTGGGGGCGATTGACACCATATATTTT.

The chain combines TRBV9 with TRBJ1-1; 7 bases agree with TRBD1. Trimming removed 0 bases from V and 2 bases from J; junction bases left unmatched: 7. Germline V gene data show CDR1 as SGDLS and CDR2 as YYNGEE. The CDR3 runs 16 residues. The CDR3 DNA follows: TGTGCCAGCAGCGTAGTAGGGGGGACAGCTAACACTGAAGCTTTCTTT. Residues: CASSVVGGTANTEAFF.

V is TRBV3-1 (or the pseudogene TRBV3-2) and J is TRBJ2-7, with 8 positions matching TRBD1. Trimming removed 5 bases from V and 3 bases from J; junction bases left unmatched: 9. The CDR3 is made up of 15 amino acids. Germline V gene data show CDR1 as LGHDT and CDR2 as YNNKEL (reference sequence). This chain's CDR3 is CASSNRDRPLYEQYF. The DNA for the CDR3 is TGTGCCAGCAGCAACCGGGACAGGCCCCTCTACGAGCAGTACTTC.

The chain recombines TRBV5-4 with TRBJ2-1, with TRBD1 identical over 8 bases. This CDR3 spans 12 amino acids. Germline trimming cut 4 bases from V and 9 bases from J; bases unmatched to any gene: 3. Looked up from germline, CDR1 is SGHNT and CDR2 is YYREEE (reference sequence). The CDR3 sequence is CASSGQGSEQFF. For the CDR3, the DNA is TGTGCCAGCAGCGGACAGGGATCTGAGCAGTTCTTC.

This chain links TRBV18 with TRBJ2-5, with 15 bases identical to TRBD2. The germline gives CDR1 KGHSH, CDR2 LQKENI. V lost 3 bases and J lost 3; bases outside the gene matches: 8. The CDR3 has 18 residues. CDR3 nucleotide sequence: TGTGCCAGCTCACCCCGGACTAGCGGGGGGGCCGGGGAAGAGACCCAGTACTTC. Translated: CASSPRTSGGAGEETQYF.

This rearrangement joins TRBV5-1 to TRBJ1-1; no firm D call. Deletions cut 0 bases from V and 0 bases from J, with 6 bases between. The CDR3 covers 14 residues. Germline values: CDR1 SGHRS, CDR2 YFSETQ. CDR3 region: CASSLGRVNTEAFF. CDR3 bases: TGCGCCAGCAGCTTGGGTCGGGTGAACACTGAAGCTTTCTTT.

For this clone: Different DNA sequences within this sample yield the same CDR3. This chain links TRBV9 with TRBJ2-1; 7 positions agree with TRBD2. Germline CDR1 and CDR2: SGDLS and YYNGEE. The CDR3 spans 15 residues. V gave up 0 bases and J gave up 1 base; unmatched junction bases: 1. The CDR3 region is CASSVAGGSYNEQFF. CDR3 in DNA: TGTGCCAGCAGCGTAGCGGGGGGTTCCTACAATGAGCAGTTCTTC. Full variable domain (missing parts from reference TRBV9 and TRBJ2-1): DSGVTQTPKHLITATGQRVTLRCSPRSGDLSVYWYQQSLDQGLQFLIQYYNGEERAKGNILERFSAQQFPDLHSELNLSSLELGDSALYFCASSVAGGSYNEQFFGPGTRLTVL.

V usage is TRBV2 and J usage is TRBJ2-5; perhaps TRBD2 as D (5 bases). CDR3 length: 13 residues. Trimming took 5 bases from V and 7 from J, leaving 14 bases between them. CDR1 is SNHLY and CDR2 is FYNNEI in the germline V gene. As DNA, the CDR3 is TGTGCCAGCAGTACAGTGGAGGAAGGGACCCAGTACTTC. It translates to CASSTVEEGTQYF.

The chain uses TRBV15 and TRBJ1-2; 10 bases match TRBD1. The CDR3 sequence is 15 residues long. V gave up 0 bases and J gave up 8 bases; unmatched junction bases: 6. CDR1 LNHNV and CDR2 YYDKDF come from the germline V gene (reference sequence). The CDR3: CATSRDRTGGSGYTF. CDR3 nucleotides: TGTGCCACCAGCAGAGATCGGACAGGGGGTTCGGGCTACACCTTC.

The chain is built from TRBV6-6 and TRBJ2-7; 9 bases are shared with TRBD1. V was clipped by 2 bases and J by 2 bases; unmatched bases: 1. Germline V lookup: CDR1 MNHNY, CDR2 SVGAGI (reference sequence). The CDR3 covers 14 residues. CDR3 nucleotides: TGTGCCAGCAGTTACGACAGGGGGACCTACGAGCAGTACTTC. Translation: CASSYDRGTYEQYF.

The chain combines TRBV24-1 with TRBJ2-5; 11 nucleotides match TRBD2. The V and J ends lost 0 bases and 1 base, in that order; junction bases with no gene match: 3. This CDR3 region has 17 residues. The germline V gene encodes CDR1 KGHDR and CDR2 SFDVKD. CDR3 in DNA: TGTGCCACCAGTGATTTGACTACTAGCGGGGGCCAAGAGACCCAGTACTTC. The encoded protein is CATSDLTTSGGQETQYF.

V is TRBV10-3 and J is TRBJ1-5; D remains ambiguous. This CDR3 has 14 residues. Germline CDR1 reads ENHRY; CDR2 reads SYGVKD. V lost 0 bases to trimming and J lost 5 bases, with 8 bases between them. The CDR3 DNA follows: TGTGCCATCAGTGAGTCGAGAGCCGATCAGCCCCAGCATTTT. The encoded protein is CAISESRADQPQHF.

The V call is TRBV10-2, the J call TRBJ2-1, with D maybe TRBD1 (6 bases). V was trimmed by 6 bases and J by 1 base, leaving 7 bases between them. The CDR3 has 13 residues. Germline assignment: CDR1 WSHSY and CDR2 SAAADI. DNA for the CDR3: TGCGCCAGCAGCAGGGGTTCCTACAATGAGCAGTTCTTC. It encodes CASSRGSYNEQFF.

The chain couples TRBV27 to TRBJ2-1; 8 positions agree with TRBD2. The junction had 4 bases not matched to a gene; V was cut back by 5 bases and J by 4 bases. The germline V gene encodes CDR1 MNHEY and CDR2 SMNVEV (reference sequence). The length of the CDR3 is 14 residues. CDR3 DNA: TGTGCCAGCAGTGCCCGCGGGGGGTACAATGAGCAGTTCTTC. Translation gives CASSARGGYNEQFF.

The chain has TRBV6-6 and TRBJ1-1; D ambiguous. The germline V and J ends were trimmed by 6 bases and 3 bases, with 17 bases remaining between them. The CDR3 spans 15 residues. CDR1 is MNHNY and CDR2 is SVGAGI in the germline V gene (reference sequence). The CDR3 loop reads CASRNFQRDHTEAFF. As DNA, the CDR3 is TGTGCCAGCAGAAATTTTCAGAGGGATCACACTGAAGCTTTCTTT.

The CDR3 sequence: CASAGNYGYTF. Here the CDR3 DNA reads TGTGCCAGCGCAGGGAACTATGGCTACACCTTC. The chain is built from TRBV6-5 and TRBJ1-2; D perhaps matches TRBD1 (5 bases). The germline V gene has CDR1 MNHEY and CDR2 SVGAGI. V gave up 8 bases and J gave up 2 bases, with 6 bases separating them. The CDR3 consists of 11 residues.

This clone came up a few times. The chain has TRBV12-3 or TRBV12-4 and TRBJ1-1; TRBD1 matches 7 bases. CDR3 length equals 13 residues. The ends lost 5 bases at V and 6 bases at J; junction bases unmatched: 6. This CDR3 is CASSPRDSSEAFF. The CDR3 region has the DNA TGTGCCAGCAGTCCCCGGGACAGCTCTGAAGCTTTCTTT.

This rearrangement joins TRBV6-5 to TRBJ2-5; 8 nucleotides line up with TRBD2. Germline V gene data show CDR1 as MNHEY and CDR2 as SVGAGI. J gave up 3 bases and V 6 bases, and 9 bases lay outside the gene matches. This CDR3 has 15 residues. CDR3 protein: CASSRRDGGEETQYF. CDR3 coding DNA: TGTGCCAGCAGCCGCAGGGACGGGGGGGAAGAGACCCAGTACTTC.

This sequence joins TRBV19 and TRBJ2-3, with TRBD2 matching over 8 bases. CDR1 LNHDA and CDR2 SQIVND come from the germline V gene (reference sequence). The CDR3 has 14 amino acids. Trimming cost V 6 bases and J 4 bases; bases outside gene matches: 6. The CDR3 nucleotides are TGTGCCAGTAGCCCGGGGGGGTCGGCAGATACGCAGTATTTT. Translating it yields CASSPGGSADTQYF.

The chain recombines TRBV6-2 or TRBV6-3 with TRBJ2-6, with 9 nucleotides matching TRBD1. The CDR3 has 19 residues. Losses at the gene ends were 5 bases for V and 0 bases for J; bases not matched to a gene: 11. Germline V gene data show CDR1 as MNHEY and CDR2 as SVGEGT. DNA for the CDR3: TGTGCCAGCAGTCAGCCGCCGGGACAGGGAAACTCTGGGGCCAACGTCCTGACTTTC. It translates to CASSQPPGQGNSGANVLTF.

The chain couples TRBV5-5 to TRBJ1-6; TRBD1 matches at 11 bases. The V and J ends lost 3 bases and 8 bases, in that order; junction bases with no gene match: 7. Germline loops: CDR1 SGHKS, CDR2 YYEKEE (reference sequence). The CDR3 has 16 amino acids. CDR3 amino acids: CASSSGGTGGYSPLHF. DNA of the CDR3: TGTGCCAGCAGCTCTGGGGGGACAGGGGGTTATTCACCCCTCCACTTT.

This clone came up a few times. The V and J genes are TRBV28 and TRBJ1-1; TRBD1 is a possible D gene (6 bases). CDR1 is MDHEN and CDR2 is SYDVKM in the germline V gene. Trimming took off 2 bases at V and 4 bases at J, with 17 bases between the two ends. CDR3 length equals 16 residues. This CDR3 reads CASSLLFTGLGTEAFF. CDR3 nucleotide sequence: TGTGCCAGCAGTTTACTTTTTACAGGGTTGGGCACTGAAGCTTTCTTT.

The chain has TRBV28 and TRBJ2-3; weak D call: TRBD1 (6 bases). This CDR3 has 16 residues. Trimming took off 3 bases at V and 2 bases at J, with 15 bases between the two ends. Germline assignment: CDR1 MDHEN and CDR2 SYDVKM. In nucleotides, the CDR3 is TGTGCCAGCAGTTTTCAAGGGGGAGCGCACACAGATACGCAGTATTTT. Amino acid sequence: CASSFQGGAHTDTQYF.

The CDR3: CATSDLWGAEQFF. In DNA form, the CDR3 reads TGTGCCACCAGTGATTTGTGGGGAGCTGAGCAGTTCTTC. The V call is TRBV24-1, the J call TRBJ2-1, with TRBD2 as a possible D gene (5 bases). V shed 0 bases and J shed 9 bases, with 8 bases lying between them. CDR3 length: 13 residues. Germline CDR1 and CDR2: KGHDR and SFDVKD.

The chain recombines TRBV6-4 with TRBJ1-2, with a tentative D call TRBD1 (5 bases). CDR1 is MRHNA, CDR2 SNTAGT, per germline. Deletions cut 5 bases from V and 8 bases from J, with 15 bases between. This CDR3 spans 13 amino acids. The DNA of the CDR3 is TGTGCCAGCAGTCCAGGGTTGATAGGAGGCTACACCTTC. It codes for CASSPGLIGGYTF.

The V gene is TRBV10-2, the J gene TRBJ2-7; 9 nucleotides agree with TRBD2. CDR3 length equals 14 residues. Trimming took 4 bases from V and 7 from J; bases not matched to a gene: 8. The germline V gene has CDR1 WSHSY and CDR2 SAAADI. CDR3 residues: CASSVSSGGREQYV. CDR3 coding DNA: TGCGCCAGCAGTGTCTCGAGCGGGGGGAGGGAGCAGTACGTC.

The chain couples TRBV5-4 to TRBJ1-4, with 7 bases aligning to TRBD1. Trimming at V came to 1 base and at J to 8 bases, leaving 5 bases not matched to a gene. There are 14 residues in the CDR3. CDR1 and CDR2 (germline): SGHNT, YYREEE (reference sequence). CDR3: CASSLKGASEKLFF. CDR3 coding DNA: TGTGCCAGCAGCTTGAAGGGGGCGTCGGAAAAACTGTTTTTT.

The rearrangement uses TRBV5-1 and TRBJ2-2, with 14 bases lining up with TRBD2. Germline V gene data show CDR1 as SGHRS and CDR2 as YFSETQ. The CDR3 length is 18 residues. V dropped 4 bases and J dropped 0; count of bases not matched to a gene: 5. DNA for the CDR3: TGCGCCAGCAGCGGAGGGACTAGCGGGGGCCCGAACACCGGGGAGCTGTTTTTT. As protein: CASSGGTSGGPNTGELFF.